This TCR beta chain was observed in a study of blood T cells in healthy people across ages. Together with a sample-barcoded 5' primer, a J-beta primer mix was included in a second PCR lasting roughly 6 to 12 cycles. The template-switch adaptor, which had 12 random nucleotides, put a tag on each cDNA molecule. TCRdb used MiXCR to reprocess the 5' RACE reads, holding one entry per CDR3 protein. This table has 1.2 million to 1.5 million distinct CDR3 sequences, around 39% appearing once. Germline assignment: CDR1 MNHEY and CDR2 SVGAGI. This CDR3 has 15 residues. V lost 7 bases and J 4 bases, leaving 19 bases between the germline ends. This clonotype has more than one count but fewer than ten.

This sequence originates from a woman under 30 in good health. Sequencing was carried out using blood. V is TRBV6-5 and J is TRBJ1-2, with D maybe TRBD1 (6 bases). The CDR3 DNA reads as TGTGCCAGCAATTCGGGACAACCCGGTGGCTATGGCTACACCTTC. Its protein product is CASNSGQPGGYGYTF.